This T cell receptor (beta chain) is from a study of blood T cell repertoires in COVID-19. The V gene end was trimmed by 5 bases and the J gene end by 2 bases; junction bases not matched to a gene: 10. Germline assignment: CDR1 SGHKS and CDR2 YYEKEE (reference sequence). The CDR3 is made up of 17 amino acids. Sequencing was performed with immunoSEQ multiplex PCR; in TCRdb, only in-frame clones are kept and a portion is missing. This sample has roughly 68,000 clones; 85% occur once, and the top ten carry roughly 25%. The chain uses TRBV5-5 and TRBJ2-2, with 9 bases aligning to TRBD2. The source of this sequence is a man aged 50 to 59 with acute or convalescent COVID-19. The sequenced material came from peripheral blood. In DNA form, the CDR3 reads TGTGCCAGCAGACCCTCTCTAGCGGGGTCCAACACCGGGGAGCTGTTTTTT. As protein: CASRPSLAGSNTGELFF.